The 21 T cell receptor beta chains below come from one sample, sequenced in a study of shared clonotypes between healthy human individuals. TCRdb's table, derived via immunoSEQ multiplex PCR, lists solely in-frame clones and lacks some. This table holds about 680,000 clones, about 91% found once. It was CD45RO-negative cells, positively selected for CCR7, that made up naive CD8 cells, with terminally differentiated effector memory CD45RA+ cells excluded. The sample comprised naive CD8+ T cells sorted from blood. The receptors derive from a man aged 25 to 45 in good health.

CDR3 region: CASSDLDRRNEKLFF. The CDR3 bases are TGTGCCAGCAGTGATTTGGACAGGAGAAATGAAAAACTGTTTTTT. This sequence joins TRBV25-1 and TRBJ1-4, with TRBD1 matching 7 bases. Unmatched junction bases numbered 6, after V lost 3 bases and J lost 5 bases. CDR1 and CDR2 from the germline V gene are MGHDK and SYGVNS. The CDR3 is made up of 15 amino acids.

The chain recombines TRBV19 with TRBJ2-1; no firm D call. The CDR3 has 14 residues. The germline CDR1 and CDR2 sequences are LNHDA and SQIVND (reference sequence). V lost 1 base, J lost 4 bases, and 8 bases lay in between. The CDR3 protein is CASSIVFGYNEQFF. The CDR3 DNA reads TGTGCCAGTAGTATAGTTTTCGGTTACAATGAGCAGTTCTTC.

The chain employs TRBV7-2 and TRBJ2-5; 7 nucleotides align to TRBD1. V trimming: 2 bases; J trimming: 2 bases; junction bases outside the gene matches: 5. The V gene's germline CDR1 is SGHTA and CDR2 FQGNSA. CDR3 length equals 15 residues. Here the CDR3 DNA reads TGTGCCAGCAGCTTATGGGGACAGCTTCAAGAGACCCAGTACTTC. As protein: CASSLWGQLQETQYF.

The CDR3 sequence is CASSLYSGSGQPQHF. The CDR3 region has the DNA TGTGCCAGCAGTTTATATTCCGGTTCAGGTCAGCCCCAGCATTTT. V gene TRBV27 combines with J gene TRBJ1-5; D remains ambiguous. This CDR3 contains 15 residues. Germline loops: CDR1 MNHEY, CDR2 SMNVEV (reference sequence). The ends were cut back, 1 base at V and 6 bases at J, with 13 bases in the middle.

The chain uses TRBV27 and TRBJ2-4; either TRBD1 or TRBD2 may supply D (5 bases each). CDR1 MNHEY and CDR2 SMNVEV come from the germline V gene (reference sequence). V was shortened by 5 bases and J by 4 bases, with 9 bases between the two germline ends. The CDR3 length is 13 residues. This chain's CDR3 is CASSPGPKNIQYF. CDR3 in DNA: TGTGCCAGCAGTCCGGGACCGAAAAACATTCAGTACTTC.

The rearrangement links TRBV27 to TRBJ2-7, with 12 bases fitting TRBD2. The germline V gene encodes CDR1 MNHEY and CDR2 SMNVEV (reference sequence). The CDR3 contains 17 residues. V was clipped by 0 bases and J by 2 bases; unmatched bases: 5. CDR3 in amino acids: CASSLSLAGGSPYEQYF. As DNA, the CDR3 is TGTGCCAGCAGTTTATCGCTAGCGGGAGGGAGCCCCTACGAGCAGTACTTC.

The gene calls are TRBV6-5 and TRBJ1-2; 12 bases fit TRBD1. Trimming removed 4 bases from V and 7 bases from J; junction bases left unmatched: 7. CDR1 MNHEY and CDR2 SVGAGI come from the germline V gene. This CDR3 comprises 15 residues. CDR3 sequence: CASSSTGTGGGGYTF. In DNA form, the CDR3 reads TGTGCCAGCAGTTCGACAGGGACAGGGGGCGGTGGCTACACCTTC.

The V and J genes are TRBV6-1 and TRBJ2-7; D is possibly TRBD2 (6 bases). Trimming pared 7 bases from V and 3 bases from J, leaving 16 bases between. The germline V gene encodes CDR1 MNHNS and CDR2 SASEGT. The CDR3 contains 14 residues. CDR3 region: CASKYWRGFYEQYF. The CDR3 DNA sequence: TGTGCCAGCAAATATTGGAGGGGATTCTACGAGCAGTACTTC.

This clone was seen only once. This sequence joins TRBV5-4 and TRBJ2-7; possible D gene TRBD1, 6 bases. CDR1 and CDR2 from the germline V gene are SGHNT and YYREEE (reference sequence). This CDR3 is 14 amino acids long. V gave up 0 bases and J gave up 3 bases, with 10 bases separating them. The CDR3 loop is CASSLVLGGYEQYF. In DNA form, the CDR3 reads TGTGCCAGCAGCTTGGTTCTAGGGGGCTACGAGCAGTACTTC.

This sequence joins TRBV29-1 and TRBJ2-7; no clear D gene. The V end was cut by 4 bases, the J end by 5 bases, with 6 bases between. Per germline, CDR1 SQVTM and CDR2 ANQGSEA. The CDR3 consists of 10 residues. CDR3 in DNA: TGCAGCGTTGCAGGCGACGAGCAGTACTTC. This translates into CSVAGDEQYF.

The chain employs TRBV28 and TRBJ2-1; 11 bases map to TRBD2. Germline CDR1 is MDHEN and CDR2 is SYDVKM. This CDR3 is built from 15 residues. Trimming removed 6 bases from V and 6 bases from J; junction bases left unmatched: 7. CDR3: CASSYGLAGINEQFF. The DNA of the CDR3 is TGTGCCAGCAGCTATGGACTAGCGGGTATCAATGAGCAGTTCTTC.

The sample holds one count of this clone. The V call is TRBV5-6, the J call TRBJ2-5, with D unresolved. V shed 7 bases and J shed 0 bases, with 16 bases lying between them. Germline CDR1 and CDR2: SGHDT and YYEEEE. The CDR3 is 15 amino acids. The CDR3 reads CASLPDVGNQETQYF. The CDR3 DNA follows: TGTGCCAGCCTCCCGGATGTGGGGAACCAAGAGACCCAGTACTTC.

In its sample, this clone was seen a few times. CDR3 in DNA: TGTGCCAGCAGTCCCTTCTCGGACAGAGGATATGGCTACACCTTC. The encoded protein is CASSPFSDRGYGYTF. The chain has TRBV28 and TRBJ1-2; D is possibly TRBD1 (6 bases). There are 15 residues in the CDR3. Trimming left V 5 bases short and J 5 bases short, with 18 bases between. Germline CDR1 is MDHEN and CDR2 is SYDVKM.

V gene TRBV9 combines with J gene TRBJ2-3, with 12 nucleotides matching TRBD2. This CDR3 spans 16 amino acids. The V and J ends lost 4 bases and 6 bases, in that order; junction bases with no gene match: 9. Germline lookup yields CDR1 SGDLS and CDR2 YYNGEE. CDR3 in amino acids: CASSLPTSGSRDTQYF. The CDR3 coding sequence is TGTGCCAGCAGCCTCCCGACTAGCGGGAGTAGGGATACGCAGTATTTT.

The chain recombines TRBV11-3 with TRBJ2-1; either TRBD1 or TRBD2 may fit D (5 bases each). Trimming left V 4 bases short and J 16 bases short, with 17 bases between. This CDR3 comprises 12 residues. CDR1 is SGHNT and CDR2 is YENEEA in the germline V gene. CDR3 residues: CASSSPGGRLFF. The CDR3 nucleotides are TGTGCCAGCAGCTCACCTGGGGGACGCCTATTCTTC.

The chain is built from TRBV27 and TRBJ2-3, with D possibly matching TRBD2 (5 bases). This CDR3 is built from 16 residues. Germline CDR1 reads MNHEY; CDR2 reads SMNVEV (reference sequence). V was shortened by 4 bases and J by 2 bases, with 16 bases between the two germline ends. The CDR3 DNA is TGTGCCAGCAGTTCCTCTCAGGAGGAATTCACAGATACGCAGTATTTT. Translation gives CASSSSQEEFTDTQYF.

In this sample, this clone turned up a few times. This chain connects TRBV29-1 to TRBJ2-2; tentatively, D is TRBD1 or TRBD2 (7 bases each). The CDR3 sequence is 17 residues long. The ends were cut back, 6 bases at V and 5 bases at J, with 25 bases in the middle. CDR1 SQVTM and CDR2 ANQGSEA come from the germline V gene. CDR3 sequence (DNA): TGCAGCGTCCCTCTCGAGGGGGCTAGCGGACGAACCGGGGAGCTGTTTTTT. Translated, it gives CSVPLEGASGRTGELFF.

The chain links TRBV7-8 to TRBJ2-5; D is perhaps TRBD2 (6 bases). This CDR3 contains 17 residues. From germline, CDR1 is SGHVS and CDR2 FQNEAQ. The germline V and J ends were trimmed by 4 bases and 4 bases, with 22 bases remaining between them. For the CDR3, the DNA is TGTGCCAGCAGCTCGTTTCCCGGTGGGAGGTTAGGAGAGACCCAGTACTTC. Residues: CASSSFPGGRLGETQYF.

Written as DNA, the CDR3 is TGTGCGACAGCAATAATGCCGTCGGGGGACATTCAGTACTTC. Residues: CATAIMPSGDIQYF. V usage is TRBV7-2 and J usage is TRBJ2-4; tentatively, D is TRBD2 (6 bases). CDR3 length: 14 residues. In germline, CDR1 is SGHTA, CDR2 FQGNSA.

The CDR3 DNA sequence: TGTGCCAGTTGGACTAGCGGGAGGGGGGATACGCAGTATTTT. Amino acids: CASWTSGRGDTQYF. V usage is TRBV27 and J usage is TRBJ2-3, with TRBD2 identical over 15 bases. Looked up from germline, CDR1 is MNHEY and CDR2 is SMNVEV (reference sequence). The CDR3 is 14 amino acids. V gave up 9 bases and J gave up 6 bases; unmatched junction bases: 4.

Notes on this clone: Other nucleotide sequences in the sample specify the same CDR3. This sequence joins TRBV27 and TRBJ2-2, with D possibly matching TRBD2 (5 bases). Germline CDR1 and CDR2: MNHEY and SMNVEV (reference sequence). There are 13 residues in the CDR3. V lost 4 bases to trimming and J lost 5 bases, with 8 bases between them. For the CDR3, the DNA is TGTGCCAGCAGTTCCTCGGGAACCGGGGAGCTGTTTTTT. Translating gives CASSSSGTGELFF.